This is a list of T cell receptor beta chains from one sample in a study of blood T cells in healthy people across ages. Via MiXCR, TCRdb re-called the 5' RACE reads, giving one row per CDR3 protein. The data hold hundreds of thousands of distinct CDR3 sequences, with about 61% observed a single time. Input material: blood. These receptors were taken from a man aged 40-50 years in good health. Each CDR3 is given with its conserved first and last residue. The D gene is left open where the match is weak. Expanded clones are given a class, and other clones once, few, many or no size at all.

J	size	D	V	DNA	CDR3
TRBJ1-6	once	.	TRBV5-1	TGCGCCAGCAGCTTGACAGGGCCGTATAATTCACCCCTCCACTTT	CASSLTGPYNSPLHF
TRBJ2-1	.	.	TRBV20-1	TGCAGTGCTCCCCGTTTCCGTCTAGCCAATGAGCAGTTCTTC	CSAPRFRLANEQFF
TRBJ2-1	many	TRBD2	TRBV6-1	TGTGCCAGCAGTGAGGGACTAGCGGGGTACAATGAGCAGTTCTTC	CASSEGLAGYNEQFF
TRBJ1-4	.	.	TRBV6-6	TGTGCCAGCAGGGGCAACCCGGGGCGTGAAAAACTGTTTTTT	CASRGNPGREKLFF
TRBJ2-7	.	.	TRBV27	TGTGCCAGCAGTTTATCGGGGGTCGGCGGCTCCTACGAGCAGTACTTC	CASSLSGVGGSYEQYF
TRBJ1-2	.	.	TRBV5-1	TGCGCCAGTAGCTTTTTGCTTAACTATGGCTACACCTTC	CASSFLLNYGYTF
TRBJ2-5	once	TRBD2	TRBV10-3	TGTGCCATCAGTGAATCTGGCGGGGGGGCTACTGAGACCCAGTACTTC	CAISESGGGATETQYF
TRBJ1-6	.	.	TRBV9	TGTGCCAGCAGCGTAGGGGATCGATATAATTCACCCCTCCACTTT	CASSVGDRYNSPLHF
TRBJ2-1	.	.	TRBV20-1	TGCAGTGCTAGTACGGGACTCGCGTACAATGAGCAGTTCTTC	CSASTGLAYNEQFF
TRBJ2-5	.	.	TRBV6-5	TGTGCCAGCAGTTATAACGTAGCCTCGGAGACCCAGTACTTC	CASSYNVASETQYF
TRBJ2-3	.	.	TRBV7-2	TGTGCCAGCAGCCGGGGCCTCCCTGCGGATACGCAGTATTTT	CASSRGLPADTQYF
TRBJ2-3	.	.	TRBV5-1	TGCGCCAGCACAAGAAACACAGATACGCAGTATTTT	CASTRNTDTQYF
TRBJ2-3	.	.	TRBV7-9	TGTGCCAGCAGCTCCCTCGGGGCGGGGTACACAGATACGCAGTATTTT	CASSSLGAGYTDTQYF
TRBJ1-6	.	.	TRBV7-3	TGTGCCAGCAGCTTTCAGGGTCGGGATTCACCCCTCCACTTT	CASSFQGRDSPLHF
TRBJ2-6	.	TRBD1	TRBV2	TGTGCCGGGGGGACAGGGAGCTCTGGGGCCAACGTCCTGACTTTC	CAGGTGSSGANVLTF
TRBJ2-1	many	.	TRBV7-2	TGTGCCAGCAGCTTAGCGTCGTTACAGGGTGAACGGAGTGAGCAGTTCTTC	CASSLASLQGERSEQFF
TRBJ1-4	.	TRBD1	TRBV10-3	TGTGCCATCAAGGGACAGAAAAATGAAAAACTGTTTTTT	CAIKGQKNEKLFF
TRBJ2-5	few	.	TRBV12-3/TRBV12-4	TGTGCCAGCAGTTCGAGGGGGTCTATGCAAGAGACCCAGTACTTC	CASSSRGSMQETQYF
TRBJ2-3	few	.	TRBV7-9	TGTGCCAGCAGCTTAATGGGGCGGGGCCCCCCAGATACGCAGTATTTT	CASSLMGRGPPDTQYF
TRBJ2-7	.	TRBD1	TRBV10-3	TGTGCCATCAGTGAGTCGCTGGACAGGCCCTCCTACGAGCAGTACTTC	CAISESLDRPSYEQYF
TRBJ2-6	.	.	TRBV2	TGTGCCAGCAGTGCCATCAACACAAAGTCTGGGGCCAACGTCCTGACTTTC	CASSAINTKSGANVLTF
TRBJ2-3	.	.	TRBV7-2	TGTGCCAGCAGCTCCGTAGGGGGTCCAAGCACAGATACGCAGTATTTT	CASSSVGGPSTDTQYF
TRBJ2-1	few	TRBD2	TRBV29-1	TGCAGCGTAGCAGCGGGAGACCGGAATGAGCAGTTCTTC	CSVAAGDRNEQFF
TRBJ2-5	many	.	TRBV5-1	TGCGCCAGCAGCTTGAATGTGGGGACTCAACAAGAGACCCAGTACTTC	CASSLNVGTQQETQYF
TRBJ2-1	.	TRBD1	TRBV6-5	TGTGCCAGCAGTTACTCGTTAGGAGGCGGGACAGGTTCCCGCAATGAGCAGTTCTTC	CASSYSLGGGTGSRNEQFF
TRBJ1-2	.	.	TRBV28	TGTGCCAGCATGCAGTCTGATGGCTACACCTTC	CASMQSDGYTF
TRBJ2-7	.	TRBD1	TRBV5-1	TGCGCCAGCAGCATCGGGGGACAGGGTAGGGACGAGCAGTACTTC	CASSIGGQGRDEQYF
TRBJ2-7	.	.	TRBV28	TGTGCCAGCAGACCAAGCGGAACCAGATACGAGCAGTACTTC	CASRPSGTRYEQYF
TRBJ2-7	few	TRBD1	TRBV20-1	TGCAGTGCTGCCCGGGACAGGGGGTACGAGCAGTACTTC	CSAARDRGYEQYF
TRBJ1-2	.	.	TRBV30	TGTGCCTGGAGTGTCTTACCCGGCGGTGGCTACACCTTC	CAWSVLPGGGYTF
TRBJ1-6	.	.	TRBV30	TGTGCCTGGAGTCAGAGTAGGAATTCACCCCTCCACTTT	CAWSQSRNSPLHF
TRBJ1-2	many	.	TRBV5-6	TGTGCCAGCAGCTTGGAGTTTTCATGGGCCCGGAAGGACCAAGGGGATGGCTACACCTTC	CASSLEFSWARKDQGDGYTF
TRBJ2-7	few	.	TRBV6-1	TGTGCCAGCAGTGAGTGGCTAGAAGCCTACGAGCAGTACTTC	CASSEWLEAYEQYF
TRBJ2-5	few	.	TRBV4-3	TGCGCCAGCAGCCAAGTCTTCCTGCAGACCCAGTACTTC	CASSQVFLQTQYF
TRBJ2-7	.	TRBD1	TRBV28	TGTGCCAGCAGCCCCCTCGGGACAGGGAACTACGAGCAGTACTTC	CASSPLGTGNYEQYF
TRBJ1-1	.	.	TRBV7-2	TGTGCCAGCAGCTTAGACTCGGGCATTGAAGCTTTCTTT	CASSLDSGIEAFF
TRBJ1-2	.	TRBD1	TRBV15	TGTGCCACCAGCAGTGGACTTCCAGGGGGCAGGCGGTATGGCTACACCTTC	CATSSGLPGGRRYGYTF
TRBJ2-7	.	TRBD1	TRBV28	TGTGCCAGCAGTCAGGACAGGGCGATGTACGAGCAGTACTTC	CASSQDRAMYEQYF
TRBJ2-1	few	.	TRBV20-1	TGCAGTGCTAGGACCCCCGGGAGCGGGTACAATGAGCAGTTCTTC	CSARTPGSGYNEQFF
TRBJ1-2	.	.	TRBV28	TGTGCCAGCAGTTTCCAGGGGCAGAGTGGCTACACCTTC	CASSFQGQSGYTF
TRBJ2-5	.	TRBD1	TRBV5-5	TGTGCCAGCAGCCCGGGACAGGATTGGATAGAGACCCAGTACTTC	CASSPGQDWIETQYF
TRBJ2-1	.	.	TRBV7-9	TGTGCCAGCAGCCCCATGGACACCCCTGGGGATGAGCAGTTCTTC	CASSPMDTPGDEQFF
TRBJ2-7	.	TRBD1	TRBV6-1	TGTGCCAGCGGGACAGGGGGTACTTACGAGCAGTACTTC	CASGTGGTYEQYF
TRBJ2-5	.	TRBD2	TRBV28	TGTGCCAGCCCAAGCAGCGGGGGGCCAATTTGGGGAGAGACCCAGTACTTC	CASPSSGGPIWGETQYF
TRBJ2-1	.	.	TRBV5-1	TGCGCCAGCAGCTTTCCCGGGGTCAGCAATGAGCAGTTCTTC	CASSFPGVSNEQFF